This T cell receptor (beta chain) was obtained from a study of blood T cell repertoires in COVID-19. About the research overall: Sites across the United States, Italy and Spain contributed samples from acute and convalescent COVID-19. In each case, the material was cDNA or gDNA derived from T cells, B-cell-depleted T cells, or PBMCs.

Generated by immunoSEQ multiplex PCR, the TCRdb table keeps only in-frame clones and is missing some. The sample consists of hundreds of thousands of clones, 82% of them appearing once. The CDR3 totals 14 residues. The V gene lost 1 base and the J gene lost 7 bases, with 16 bases spanning the gap. Germline lookup yields CDR1 GTSNPN and CDR2 SVGIG (reference sequence). This clone was observed a single time. The source is a woman aged 60-75 years with active or convalescent COVID-19. The specimen sequenced was peripheral blood. V and J are TRBV30 and TRBJ1-2, with D perhaps matching TRBD1 (6 bases). In DNA, the CDR3 is TGTGCCTGGAGTGGGATTGGGGGCCTCGGTGGCTACACCTTC. Its translation: CAWSGIGGLGGYTF.